A selection of T cell receptor beta chains follows, all from one sample in a study of T-cell memory formation after mild COVID-19. A single record per CDR3 protein comes from TCRdb applying MiXCR to the 5' RACE reads. The sample includes 85,000 to 130,000 distinct CDR3 sequences, over 8.5% of them seen just once. The sample comprised PBMCs or a T cell subset sorted from them (not recorded which). Every receptor here comes from a man younger than 30 who had mild COVID-19 (a few samples of this study predate the infection). Cell type and time point are not known. Both conserved end residues are part of each CDR3. The order of the fields is V gene, J gene, clone size, D gene, CDR3 DNA, CDR3 protein. A D gene is named only where the DNA matches it firmly. Clone size is given for some rows only: seen once, a few or many times, or a class if the clone is expanded.

>TRBV6-5|TRBJ2-7|.|.
TGTGCCAGCAGTTACCAGGGCTACGAGCAGTACTTC
CASSYQGYEQYF
>TRBV7-9|TRBJ2-7|few|TRBD1
TGTGCCAGCAGCTTAGGAAACAGGGGCTACGAGCAGTACTTC
CASSLGNRGYEQYF
>TRBV9|TRBJ1-2|.|TRBD1
TGTGCCAGCAGCCCTGGGACAGGCGCCGCCGGGACCTTC
CASSPGTGAAGTF
>TRBV29-1|TRBJ1-2|.|.
TGCAGCGTTGAAGGGGCCCCACCGAACTATGGCTACACCTTC
CSVEGAPPNYGYTF
>TRBV7-2|TRBJ2-7|.|TRBD2
TGTGCCAGCAGCTTAACACCGGGGGGAACCTACGAGCAGTACTTC
CASSLTPGGTYEQYF
>TRBV6-5|TRBJ1-1|few|.
TGTGCCAGCAGGAACGGGCAGGGGCCCACTGAAGCTTTCTTT
CASRNGQGPTEAFF
>TRBV29-1|TRBJ1-1|few|.
TGCAGCGTCAGCGATCCCGCTGAAGCTTTCTTT
CSVSDPAEAFF
>TRBV6-6|TRBJ2-2|many|.
TGTGCCAGCAGCTGGGGGACACCGAACACCGGGGAGCTGTTTTTT
CASSWGTPNTGELFF
>TRBV19|TRBJ2-7|few|.
TGTGCCAGTAGTTCTTCAGGGGATCGAAACGAGCAGTACTTC
CASSSSGDRNEQYF
>TRBV4-1|TRBJ1-1|.|.
TGCGCCAGCAGCCAGCCGGGACTCCCGAGCACTGAAGCTTTCTTT
CASSQPGLPSTEAFF